The 28 T cell receptor beta chains below all came from one sample that was sequenced in a study of neurological immune-mediated disorders. TCRdb ran MiXCR on the 5' RACE reads and lists one entry per CDR3 protein. Of around 94,000 distinct CDR3 sequences in the sample, 3.5% were seen once. The sample taken for sequencing was PBMCs. The receptors derive from a woman under 30 with multiple sclerosis.

This clonotype has ten or more counts. The CDR3 protein is CSATGLAGDEQYF. As DNA, the CDR3 is TGCAGTGCTACCGGACTAGCGGGGGACGAGCAGTACTTC. The chain links TRBV20-1 to TRBJ2-7, with 13 bases fitting TRBD2. The CDR3 runs 13 residues. The germline V gene encodes CDR1 DFQATT and CDR2 SNEGSKA (reference sequence). V gave up 4 bases and J gave up 5 bases; unmatched junction bases: 2.

This clonotype was seen many times. The rearrangement links TRBV5-1 to TRBJ2-7, with D unresolved. This CDR3 is built from 14 residues. Per the germline V gene, CDR1 is SGHRS and CDR2 is YFSETQ. Trimming shortened V by 0 bases and J by 2 bases, and 9 bases separated the two germline ends. CDR3: CASSLEVGPYEQYF. The CDR3 region has the DNA TGCGCCAGCAGCTTGGAAGTCGGACCCTACGAGCAGTACTTC.

This clonotype was found many times. The rearrangement links TRBV18 to TRBJ1-4; D is unclear. The CDR3 sequence is 14 residues long. V was trimmed by 0 bases and J by 0 bases, leaving 2 bases between them. The germline V gene encodes CDR1 KGHSH and CDR2 LQKENI. Here the CDR3 DNA reads TGTGCCAGCTCACCACCCTCAACTAATGAAAAACTGTTTTTT. This sequence encodes CASSPPSTNEKLFF.

About this clonotype: The junction and the germline gene differ at one end; a read error may be behind it. The V and J genes are TRBV20-1 and TRBJ1-5; D is unclear. Per the germline V gene, CDR1 is DFQATT and CDR2 is SNEGSKA (reference sequence). The CDR3 has 18 residues. CDR3 residues: CSAQDVSGGMSSNQHQHF. DNA of the CDR3: TGCAGTGCTCAAGATGTCTCCGGCGGCATGAGTAGCAATCAGCACCAGCATTTT.

This clonotype has a count of ten or more. The V and J genes are TRBV19 and TRBJ2-3; 12 bases map to TRBD2. CDR1 is LNHDA, CDR2 SQIVND, per germline (reference sequence). V lost 10 bases to trimming and J lost 6 bases; unmatched junction nucleotides: 8. This CDR3 comprises 14 residues. The CDR3 region is CAISRTSGADTQYF. CDR3 in DNA: TGTGCCATCTCTAGGACTAGCGGGGCTGATACGCAGTATTTT.

The rearrangement uses TRBV6-2 or TRBV6-3 and TRBJ2-7; no reliable D call. Germline V gives CDR1 MNHEY, CDR2 SVGEGT. The CDR3 covers 11 residues. Trimming pared 5 bases from V and 5 bases from J, leaving 7 bases between. In nucleotides, the CDR3 is TGTGCCAGCAGTCTAACGGACGAGCAGTACTTC. As protein: CASSLTDEQYF.

This clonotype was seen repeatedly, ten times or more. The V call is TRBV2, the J call TRBJ2-1; D remains unclear. The germline V gene has CDR1 SNHLY and CDR2 FYNNEI. The CDR3 totals 16 residues. Deletions cut 1 base from V and 2 bases from J, with 12 bases between. CDR3 nucleotide sequence: TGTGCCAGCAGTGAAGGCTCTACCTTCACCTACAATGAGCAGTTCTTC. The encoded protein is CASSEGSTFTYNEQFF. Drawing the rest from reference TRBV2 and TRBJ2-1, the complete variable domain is EPEVTQTPSHQVTQMGQEVILRCVPISNHLYFYWYRQILGQKVEFLVSFYNNEISEKSEIFDDQFSVERPDGSNFTLKIRSTKLEDSAMYFCASSEGSTFTYNEQFFGPGTRLTVL.

This clonotype occurred many times. This chain joins TRBV27 and TRBJ2-7, with D unresolved. The CDR3 length is 14 residues. Germline assignment: CDR1 MNHEY and CDR2 SMNVEV (reference sequence). Trimming left V 5 bases short and J 2 bases short, with 13 bases between. The CDR3 reads CASSTRPEAYEQYF. The DNA for the CDR3 is TGTGCCAGCAGTACAAGGCCCGAAGCCTACGAGCAGTACTTC.

The chain is built from TRBV7-2 and TRBJ2-7, with D perhaps TRBD1 (5 bases). Germline V gives CDR1 SGHTA, CDR2 FQGNSA. The CDR3 totals 15 residues. V was trimmed by 4 bases and J by 2 bases, leaving 15 bases between them. The chain's CDR3 is CASSSPSRVAYEQYF. The CDR3 nucleotides are TGTGCCAGCAGCTCGCCGTCCAGGGTGGCCTACGAGCAGTACTTC.

This clonotype was counted many times. V and J are TRBV29-1 and TRBJ1-5; no definite D call. V lost 5 bases to trimming and J lost 0 bases, with 8 bases between them. CDR3 length equals 13 residues. The germline gives CDR1 SQVTM, CDR2 ANQGSEA. CDR3 protein: CSVQSSSNQPQHF. CDR3 DNA: TGCAGCGTTCAGAGTAGTAGCAATCAGCCCCAGCATTTT.

A word on this clonotype: This may arise from a read error, as a much more abundant clone is one base away. V is TRBV9 and J is TRBJ1-2; D remains ambiguous. V was clipped by 3 bases and J by 0 bases, with 9 bases between them. Germline V gene data show CDR1 as SGDLS and CDR2 as YYNGEE. CDR3 length: 14 amino acids. The CDR3 DNA reads as TGTGCCAGCAGCGACGTTGGAGCTAACTATGGCTACACCTTC. Amino acid sequence: CASSDVGANYGYTF.

In this sample, this clonotype turned up many times. The chain employs TRBV25-1 and TRBJ2-5, with a tentative D call TRBD1 (6 bases). Trimming left V 1 base short and J 4 bases short, with 13 bases between. CDR1 MGHDK and CDR2 SYGVNS come from the germline V gene. The CDR3 spans 15 residues. DNA of the CDR3: TGTGCCAGCAGTGAATGGGCAGGGGAAGGAGAGACCCAGTACTTC. It yields the protein CASSEWAGEGETQYF. Combining the CDR3 with reference TRBV25-1 and TRBJ2-5 gives the whole variable domain EADIYQTPRYLVIGTGKKITLECSQTMGHDKMYWYQQDPGMELHLIHYSYGVNSTEKGDLSSESTVSRIRTEHFPLTLESARPSHTSQYLCASSEWAGEGETQYFGPGTRLLVL.

This clonotype has only one observation. This may come from a read error, since a much larger clone is one base off. The chain employs TRBV12-3 or TRBV12-4 and TRBJ1-1; D is uncertain. CDR3 length equals 11 residues. As DNA, the CDR3 is TGTGACAGCAGTTTGGGTCAGAAAGCTTTCTTT. It encodes CDSSLGQKAFF.

The table lists this clonotype with many counts. The genes are TRBV7-9 and TRBJ1-1; tentatively, D is TRBD1 (5 bases). In germline, CDR1 is SEHNR, CDR2 FQNEAQ (reference sequence). The CDR3 loop spans 14 amino acids. V was clipped by 3 bases and J by 5 bases, with 13 bases between them. The CDR3 DNA is TGTGCCAGCAGCTTTCAGGGTCCGGGTACTGAAGCTTTCTTT. Amino acid sequence: CASSFQGPGTEAFF.

This clonotype was recorded only once. This may stem from a read error, because a much larger clone lies one nucleotide away. V is TRBV18 and J is TRBJ1-1; tentative D call: TRBD1 (5 bases). Germline CDR1 KGHSH, CDR2 LQKENI. This CDR3 comprises 13 residues. Trimming took off 0 bases at V and 9 bases at J, with 11 bases between the two ends. CDR3 loop: CASSPPVGEKAFF. The CDR3 bases are TGTGCCAGCTCACCACCGGTGGGGGAGAAAGCTTTCTTT.

This clonotype was counted many times. J is TRBJ1-1 and V is TRBV12-5; maybe TRBD1 (6 bases). The germline gives CDR1 LGHNT, CDR2 FRNRAP. The CDR3 is 13 amino acids. CDR3 coding DNA: TGTGCCTATAGGGGGACCTTGAACACTGAAGCTTTCTTT. This sequence encodes CAYRGTLNTEAFF.

The sample holds many counts of this clonotype. The chain combines TRBV5-1 with TRBJ2-3, with no clear D. The V and J ends lost 0 bases and 3 bases respectively, with 5 bases between them. Looked up from germline, CDR1 is SGHRS and CDR2 is YFSETQ. This CDR3 has 13 amino acids. The CDR3 DNA reads as TGCGCCAGCAGCTTGGTCAGGACAGATACGCAGTATTTT. This translates into CASSLVRTDTQYF.

There are many counts of this clonotype. The rearrangement links TRBV6-5 to TRBJ1-1; a possible D gene is TRBD1 (5 bases). The V gene lost 7 bases and the J gene lost 0 bases, with 12 bases spanning the gap. Germline V CDR1 and CDR2: MNHEY, SVGAGI. The CDR3 consists of 14 residues. CDR3: CASNSDKLNTEAFF. CDR3 DNA: TGTGCCAGCAACTCGGACAAATTGAACACTGAAGCTTTCTTT.

This clonotype has ten or more counts. The chain carries TRBV6-1 and TRBJ2-7, with TRBD1 as a possible D gene (6 bases). V was clipped by 2 bases and J by 5 bases, with 16 bases between them. Germline loops: CDR1 MNHNS, CDR2 SASEGT. The CDR3 has 15 residues. Written as DNA, the CDR3 is TGTGCCAGCAGTGAAACAGGGTTCTCGGGCGACGAGCAGTACTTC. Encoded protein: CASSETGFSGDEQYF.

This clonotype was counted ten times or more. This sequence joins TRBV18 and TRBJ1-2; D ambiguous. This CDR3 is 14 amino acids long. CDR1 and CDR2 from the germline V gene are KGHSH and LQKENI. V shed 1 base and J shed 8 bases, with 14 bases lying between them. The chain's CDR3 is CASSPQQRQRGYTF. The CDR3 bases are TGTGCCAGCTCACCACAGCAGCGTCAAAGGGGCTACACCTTC.

This clonotype was detected many times. The chain carries TRBV4-1 and TRBJ1-2; D is possibly TRBD1 (5 bases). V lost 1 base and J lost 5, with 8 bases in between. The CDR3 runs to 13 residues. CDR1 is MGHRA, CDR2 YSYEKL, per germline. In DNA form, the CDR3 reads TGCGCCAGCAGCCAAGGGGGGGTTTATGGCTACACCTTC. Amino acids: CASSQGGVYGYTF.

This clonotype was detected ten times or more. V usage is TRBV29-1 and J usage is TRBJ1-1, with 8 bases fitting TRBD1. The CDR3 spans 13 residues. The germline V gene has CDR1 SQVTM and CDR2 ANQGSEA. With 4 bases clipped from V and 4 bases from J, the junction kept 5 bases outside the gene matches. DNA for the CDR3: TGCAGCGTTGCAACAGGGGGTGGCACTGAAGCTTTCTTT. Its translation: CSVATGGGTEAFF.

This clonotype occurred many times. This sequence joins TRBV28 and TRBJ2-1; 11 nucleotides match TRBD1. The V segment lost 3 bases and the J segment 5 bases; nucleotides outside the gene matches: 6. The CDR3 is 16 amino acids. The germline CDR1 and CDR2 sequences are MDHEN and SYDVKM. The chain's CDR3 is CASSFRDRGNHNEQFF. In DNA, the CDR3 is TGTGCCAGCAGTTTCCGGGACAGGGGGAACCACAATGAGCAGTTCTTC.

In this sample, this clonotype turned up many times. This chain joins TRBV20-1 and TRBJ1-6; tentatively, D is TRBD1 (6 bases). Trimming removed 3 bases from V and 5 bases from J, with 14 bases in between. Germline CDR1 reads DFQATT; CDR2 reads SNEGSKA (reference sequence). CDR3 length: 15 residues. In DNA form, the CDR3 reads TGCAGTGCTAGCAGAAGGACAGCCGATAATTCACCCCTCCACTTT. It translates to CSASRRTADNSPLHF.

The chain combines TRBV20-1 with TRBJ2-2; possible D gene TRBD2, 6 bases. Trimming pared 3 bases from V and 2 bases from J, leaving 13 bases between. The length of the CDR3 is 15 residues. Germline-derived CDR1 and CDR2 are DFQATT and SNEGSKA (reference sequence). CDR3 residues: CSARSGVPNTGELFF. The CDR3 DNA follows: TGCAGTGCTAGGTCGGGGGTGCCCAACACCGGGGAGCTGTTTTTT.

This clonotype was recorded many times. The chain carries TRBV20-1 and TRBJ2-7; D is undetermined. V was pared by 3 bases and J by 3 bases, with 12 bases between. Germline CDR1 is DFQATT and CDR2 is SNEGSKA (reference sequence). The CDR3 spans 13 residues. CDR3 bases: TGCAGTGCTAGCGCAACAGAGAGCTACGAGCAGTACTTC. Protein: CSASATESYEQYF.

This clonotype came up many times. This chain connects TRBV6-2 or TRBV6-3 to TRBJ2-1; D is unclear. The germline CDR1 and CDR2 sequences are MNHEY and SVGEGT. This CDR3 contains 10 residues. Trimming shortened V by 10 bases and J by 9 bases, and 10 bases separated the two germline ends. CDR3 bases: TGTGCCACCGGCTTGGGTGAGCAGTTCTTC. Translation gives CATGLGEQFF.

This clonotype has a count of ten or more. The chain combines TRBV7-2 with TRBJ2-7; TRBD2 matches 11 bases. J gave up 5 bases and V 5 bases, and 11 bases lay outside the gene matches. Per germline, CDR1 SGHTA and CDR2 FQGNSA. The CDR3 covers 16 residues. The CDR3 region has the DNA TGTGCCAGCAGCCTAGAACTAGCGGGAGCGTCCCACGAGCAGTACTTC. Amino acids: CASSLELAGASHEQYF.